What follows describes a single T cell receptor (beta chain). This entry belongs to a study of blood T cell repertoires in COVID-19. Study-wide background: Sources were T cells, B-cell-depleted T cells, or PBMCs; the material itself was cDNA or gDNA.

The ends were cut back, 4 bases at V and 9 bases at J, with 10 bases in the middle. The CDR3 consists of 12 residues. Per the germline V gene, CDR1 is SGHTA and CDR2 is FQGNSA. Authors' analysis steps: For nucleated cells, counts were estimated from reference gene primer amplification. Profiling relied on immunoSEQ multiplex PCR, and the TCRdb table lists in-frame clones only, not all of them. For V, J and clone size, that table is used; D and trimming come from the DNA. Of 150,000 or so clones listed, approximately 82% are singletons. The chain is built from TRBV7-2 and TRBJ2-1; D is unclear. Source material: peripheral blood. The sequence was collected from a human donor with acute or convalescent COVID-19. The donor label of this sample is uncertain. In DNA, the CDR3 is TGTGCCAGCAGCTCCCGGTTTCGTGAGCAGTTCTTC. This codes for CASSSRFREQFF.